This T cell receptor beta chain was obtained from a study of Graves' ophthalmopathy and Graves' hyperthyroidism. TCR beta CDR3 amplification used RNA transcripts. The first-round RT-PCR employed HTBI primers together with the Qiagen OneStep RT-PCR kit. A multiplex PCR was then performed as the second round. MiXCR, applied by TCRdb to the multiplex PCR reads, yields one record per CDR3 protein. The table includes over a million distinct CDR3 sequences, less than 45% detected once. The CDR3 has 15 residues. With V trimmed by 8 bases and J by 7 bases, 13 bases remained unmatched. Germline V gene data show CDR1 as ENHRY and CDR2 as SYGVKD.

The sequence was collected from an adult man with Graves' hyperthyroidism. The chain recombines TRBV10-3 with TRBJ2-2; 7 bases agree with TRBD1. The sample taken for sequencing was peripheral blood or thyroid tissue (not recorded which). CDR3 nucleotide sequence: TGTGCCATCGGGATAAGAGGGGGCCTAAACGGGGAGCTGTTTTTT. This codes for CAIGIRGGLNGELFF.